These T cell receptor beta chains were read from a single sample in a study of OX40 agonist ivuxolimab in advanced cancers. The method was immunoSEQ multiplex PCR; TCRdb's version includes in-frame clones alone and lacks a portion of them. The sample gives over 85,000 clones, 90% to 95% of which show up once; less than 0.4% is in the top ten. The sequenced sample was CD4+ or CD8+ T cells sorted from blood, obtained in a trial of the OX40 agonist ivuxolimab. The origin of the receptors is an adult with an advanced solid tumor such as melanoma, head and neck, liver or kidney cancer. CDR3s include the opening cysteine and the closing phenylalanine or tryptophan. Each record gives: D gene, V gene, clone size, J gene, CDR3 protein, CDR3 DNA. D genes are given only for firm matches. Rows may omit the clone size; those that give it use once, few, many or a size class.

>TRBD2|TRBV18|.|TRBJ2-5
CASSPWEGETQYF
TGTGCCAGCTCACCATGGGAGGGAGAGACCCAGTACTTC
>TRBD2|TRBV7-3|.|TRBJ2-1
CASSSAGGPYNEQFF
TGTGCCAGCAGCTCAGCGGGAGGTCCCTACAATGAGCAGTTCTTC
>TRBD1|TRBV5-6|.|TRBJ2-5
CASDRGGETQYF
TGTGCCAGTGACAGGGGTGGCGAGACCCAGTACTTC
>.|TRBV18|.|TRBJ1-4
CASSLDSREKLFF
TGTGCCAGCTCACTTGACAGCCGTGAAAAACTGTTTTTT
>.|TRBV9|.|TRBJ1-1
CASSVGLEKSEAFF
TGTGCCAGCAGCGTTGGACTGGAGAAGTCTGAAGCTTTCTTT
>TRBD1|TRBV15|.|TRBJ2-1
CATSRSGQAYNEQFF
TGTGCCACCAGCAGATCGGGACAGGCCTACAATGAGCAGTTCTTC
>.|TRBV2|.|TRBJ1-4
CASSEFMPATNEKLFF
TGTGCCAGCAGTGAATTCATGCCGGCAACTAATGAAAAACTGTTTTTT
>TRBD2|TRBV4-1|.|TRBJ2-3
CASSQDRSGSSTDTQYF
TGCGCCAGCAGCCAAGATCGGAGCGGGAGTAGCACAGATACGCAGTATTTT
>TRBD2|TRBV28|.|TRBJ2-4
CASHSGNIQYF
TGTGCCAGTCATAGCGGGAACATTCAGTACTTC
>.|TRBV7-8|once|TRBJ1-2
CASSSPDGYGYTF
TGTGCCAGCAGCTCCCCGGACGGCTATGGCTACACCTTC
>TRBD2|TRBV7-8|once|TRBJ2-1
CASSLEASGRTEQFF
TGTGCCAGCAGCTTAGAAGCTAGCGGGAGGACTGAGCAGTTCTTC
>.|TRBV7-2|.|TRBJ2-7
CASSFGAYNEQYF
TGTGCCAGCAGCTTTGGGGCTTACAACGAGCAGTACTTC
>.|TRBV10-3|.|TRBJ2-1
CAISNNPTGDSYNEQFF
TGTGCCATCAGTAACAACCCGACAGGAGATTCCTACAATGAGCAGTTCTTC
>.|TRBV6-1|.|TRBJ2-4
CASSEPDGARQNIQYF
TGTGCCAGCAGTGAACCGGACGGCGCTCGCCAAAACATTCAGTACTTC
>TRBD1|TRBV7-9|.|TRBJ1-5
CASSPGQVNQPQHF
TGTGCCAGCAGCCCCGGACAGGTCAATCAGCCCCAGCATTTT
>TRBD2|TRBV5-1|.|TRBJ2-3
CASSLEGPGGDTQYF
TGCGCCAGCAGCTTGGAGGGACCCGGGGGGGATACGCAGTATTTT
>TRBD1|TRBV19|.|TRBJ1-1
CASSPLAGGIGTEAFF
TGTGCCAGTAGTCCTTTAGCAGGGGGCATCGGGACTGAAGCTTTCTTT